The clone carrying this T cell receptor beta chain was recorded at least ten times. Its antigen is currently unknown. The sample belongs to a study of early T cells in non-severe SARS-CoV-2 infection. Study-level findings and limits: The matching step, a VDJdb search, favored anti-spike CD8 responses and missed private and CD4 specificities.

TCRdb re-called the 5' RACE reads with MiXCR, one entry per CDR3 protein. The sample holds approximately 31,000 distinct CDR3 sequences, under 7.5% seen once. This sequence was found in an adult who was a healthcare worker with PCR-confirmed SARS-CoV-2 infection or an uninfected control (not recorded which). Sequencing input: whole blood.

The CDR3 DNA is TGTGCCAGCAGCTCCGGGACTAGCGGAAACAATGAGCAGTTCTTC. Translating gives CASSSGTSGNNEQFF. The rearrangement links TRBV28 to TRBJ2-1, with 11 nucleotides matching TRBD2. The trim removed 6 bases at V and 5 bases at J, leaving 6 bases unmatched. The CDR3 runs to 15 residues. From germline, CDR1 is MDHEN and CDR2 SYDVKM.